Presented here are 23 T cell receptor beta chains from one specimen sequenced in a study of shared clonotypes between healthy human individuals. Only in-frame clones appear in the TCRdb table, and some are missing; sequencing was by immunoSEQ multiplex PCR. This table holds some 500,000 clones, 79% found once. Sequencing was carried out using PBMCs. Source of these receptors: a woman aged 40 to 50 in good health. Some clones in this sample may be carry-over from other donors' samples.

The chain combines TRBV20-1 with TRBJ2-3; D ambiguous. V gave up 2 bases and J gave up 7 bases, with 7 bases separating them. This CDR3 has 11 amino acids. The germline CDR1 and CDR2 sequences are DFQATT and SNEGSKA (reference sequence). The CDR3 region has the DNA TGCAGTGCTAGATTAGGGTATACGCAGTATTTT. Encoded protein: CSARLGYTQYF.

The chain uses TRBV5-4 and TRBJ1-2; a possible D gene is TRBD1 (5 bases). The CDR3 is 15 residues long. V was clipped by 3 bases and J by 7 bases, with 19 bases between them. Germline loops: CDR1 SGHNT, CDR2 YYREEE (reference sequence). The CDR3 protein is CASSSSTIREFGYTF. CDR3 bases: TGTGCCAGCAGCTCGTCGACCATCAGGGAGTTTGGCTACACCTTC.

The chain employs TRBV5-1 and TRBJ2-7; a possible D gene is TRBD1 (5 bases). V lost 4 bases and J lost 0, with 14 bases in between. The CDR3 has 15 residues. CDR1 is SGHRS, CDR2 YFSETQ, per germline. CDR3 protein: CASSPDSRSSYEQYF. The CDR3 DNA follows: TGCGCCAGCAGCCCAGACAGCAGAAGCTCCTACGAGCAGTACTTC.

The V gene is TRBV19, the J gene TRBJ2-7; 8 nucleotides match TRBD1. The CDR3 is 17 residues long. Trimming took 4 bases from V and 2 from J; bases not matched to a gene: 13. CDR1 is LNHDA and CDR2 is SQIVND in the germline V gene (reference sequence). CDR3 DNA sequence: TGTGCCAGTAGTACTCATCGACAGGGGAATCTGGCCTACGAGCAGTACTTC. Translating it yields CASSTHRQGNLAYEQYF.

J is TRBJ2-3 and V is TRBV18; 15 nucleotides match TRBD2. Germline V gives CDR1 KGHSH, CDR2 LQKENI. Trimming at V came to 0 bases and at J to 8 bases, leaving 12 bases not matched to a gene. The CDR3 covers 19 residues. CDR3 sequence reads: CASSPPGLAGGSSGGTQYF. The DNA of the CDR3 is TGTGCCAGCTCACCACCGGGACTAGCGGGAGGAAGTTCGGGAGGTACGCAGTATTTT.

The rearrangement uses TRBV7-9 and TRBJ1-1; D possibly corresponds to TRBD1 (5 bases). The V end lost 4 bases, the J end lost 3 bases, and 12 bases lay between the germline ends. The CDR3 spans 14 residues. CDR1 SEHNR and CDR2 FQNEAQ come from the germline V gene (reference sequence). This CDR3 reads CASSSRGTDTEAFF. The CDR3 DNA reads TGTGCCAGCAGCTCTAGGGGAACCGACACTGAAGCTTTCTTT.

The genes are TRBV27 and TRBJ2-2, with TRBD1 identical over 8 bases. From germline, CDR1 is MNHEY and CDR2 SMNVEV (reference sequence). CDR3 length: 18 amino acids. The trim removed 6 bases at V and 5 bases at J, leaving 17 bases unmatched. The chain's CDR3 is CASRTGQGGAGGTGELFF. As DNA, the CDR3 is TGTGCCAGCAGAACAGGACAGGGTGGGGCTGGCGGGACCGGGGAGCTGTTTTTT.

The chain has TRBV15 and TRBJ1-5; tentatively, D is TRBD1 (6 bases). The ends were cut back, 5 bases at V and 6 bases at J, with 17 bases in the middle. Germline CDR1 reads LNHNV; CDR2 reads YYDKDF (reference sequence). The CDR3 totals 15 residues. CDR3: CATSPGVGGLQPQHF. The CDR3 bases are TGTGCCACCAGCCCCGGGGTAGGGGGGCTTCAGCCCCAGCATTTT. The complete variable domain, with remaining parts taken from reference TRBV15 and TRBJ1-5, reads DAMVIQNPRYQVTQFGKPVTLSCSQTLNHNVMYWYQQKSSQAPKLLFHYYDKDFNNEADTPDNFQSRRPNTSFCFLDIRSPGLGDTAMYLCATSPGVGGLQPQHFGDGTRLSIL.

This chain links TRBV11-3 with TRBJ2-7; TRBD1 might be the D (5 bases). The CDR3 is 13 amino acids. Germline V gene lookup returns CDR1 SGHNT and CDR2 YENEEA. V gave up 1 base and J gave up 5 bases, with 9 bases separating them. DNA of the CDR3: TGTGCCAGCAGCTTAGGCGGCAGGGACGAGCAGTACTTC. Amino acid sequence: CASSLGGRDEQYF.

The V and J genes are TRBV5-1 and TRBJ1-3; the D gene is possibly TRBD1 (6 bases). Per the germline V gene, CDR1 is SGHRS and CDR2 is YFSETQ. This CDR3 has 13 residues. With 6 bases removed from V and 4 bases from J, the gap between germline ends came to 11 bases. The CDR3 region is CASTPGEGNTIYF. The CDR3 nucleotides are TGCGCCAGCACCCCAGGGGAAGGAAACACCATATATTTT.

The V call is TRBV6-1, the J call TRBJ2-7, with a possible D match to TRBD2 (7 bases). V was trimmed by 10 bases and J by 6 bases, leaving 22 bases between them. CDR1 is MNHNS and CDR2 is SASEGT in the germline V gene. This CDR3 has 14 residues. CDR3 protein: CATEKGGGVSEQYF. For the CDR3, the DNA is TGTGCCACCGAAAAAGGGGGAGGGGTTAGCGAGCAGTACTTC.

The chain is built from TRBV28 and TRBJ2-1; 7 positions agree with TRBD1. J was trimmed by 1 base and V by 3 bases; bases with no gene match: 9. Germline V gene sequence: CDR1 MDHEN, CDR2 SYDVKM. The CDR3 covers 17 residues. The CDR3 sequence: CASSFEGSGQSYNEQFF. The CDR3, as DNA: TGTGCCAGCAGTTTCGAGGGGTCGGGACAGTCCTACAATGAGCAGTTCTTC.

This clone has only a few counts. This chain connects TRBV7-3 to TRBJ2-1; 8 nucleotides align to TRBD2. This CDR3 spans 15 amino acids. Per germline, CDR1 SGHTA and CDR2 FQGTGA. V shed 5 bases, J shed 0 bases, and the junction held 3 bases outside the gene matches. CDR3 nucleotides: TGTGCCAGCAGCGCTACTAGCGGCTCCTACAATGAGCAGTTCTTC. Encoded protein: CASSATSGSYNEQFF.

The rearrangement joins TRBV7-2 to TRBJ2-4; TRBD1 might be the D (5 bases). The CDR3 is 14 residues long. Germline CDR1 is SGHTA and CDR2 is FQGNSA. Trimming stripped 5 bases from V and 6 bases from J, with 14 bases between. CDR3 protein: CASSHTGRVNIQYF. In DNA, the CDR3 is TGTGCCAGCAGCCATACTGGCAGGGTAAACATTCAGTACTTC.

This clone appeared a few times. The rearrangement uses TRBV18 and TRBJ2-7, with D perhaps given as TRBD1 or TRBD2 (5 bases each). The germline V and J ends were trimmed by 6 bases and 0 bases, with 12 bases remaining between them. The CDR3 spans 14 residues. Germline loops: CDR1 KGHSH, CDR2 LQKENI. Here the CDR3 DNA reads TGTGCCAGCTCCCCCGGGACGGACTCCTACGAGCAGTACTTC. Its protein is CASSPGTDSYEQYF.

V gene TRBV2 combines with J gene TRBJ2-7; D is possibly TRBD2 (5 bases). V lost 7 bases, J lost 0 bases, and 10 bases lay in between. The CDR3 is 13 residues long. The germline V gene encodes CDR1 SNHLY and CDR2 FYNNEI. The CDR3 is CASTEGTSYEQYF. In DNA, the CDR3 is TGTGCCAGCACTGAGGGCACCTCCTACGAGCAGTACTTC. Based on the CDR3 plus reference TRBV2 and TRBJ2-7, the full variable domain is EPEVTQTPSHQVTQMGQEVILRCVPISNHLYFYWYRQILGQKVEFLVSFYNNEISEKSEIFDDQFSVERPDGSNFTLKIRSTKLEDSAMYFCASTEGTSYEQYFGPGTRLTVT.

The chain uses TRBV10-1 and TRBJ1-3; the match to TRBD1 covers 7 bases. J lost 2 bases, V lost 7 bases, and 11 bases had no gene match. Germline CDR1 is WNHNN and CDR2 is SYGVQD (reference sequence). The CDR3 has 16 residues. The CDR3 loop is CASTKGTEGPGNTIYF. DNA of the CDR3: TGCGCCAGCACCAAAGGGACAGAGGGTCCTGGAAACACCATATATTTT.

This clone has a handful of counts. V is TRBV7-2 and J is TRBJ2-5; D gene ambiguous. Germline V gives CDR1 SGHTA, CDR2 FQGNSA. The CDR3 runs 15 residues. Trimming stripped 1 base from V and 1 base from J, with 10 bases between. In nucleotides, the CDR3 is TGTGCCAGCAGCTTAGTTGTCGCAGGCCAAGAGACCCAGTACTTC. Protein sequence: CASSLVVAGQETQYF.

The chain recombines TRBV7-3 with TRBJ2-1; D gene ambiguous. Per germline, CDR1 SGHTA and CDR2 FQGTGA. This CDR3 has 14 residues. Trimming left V 5 bases short and J 2 bases short, with 10 bases between. CDR3 residues: CASSPLGAYNEQFF. The CDR3 nucleotides are TGTGCCAGCAGCCCTTTGGGCGCCTACAATGAGCAGTTCTTC.

This chain uses TRBV5-8 with TRBJ2-7, with D perhaps TRBD2 (5 bases). V was pared by 6 bases and J by 6 bases, with 10 bases between. The germline V gene encodes CDR1 SGHTS and CDR2 YDEGEE. The CDR3 length is 11 residues. DNA of the CDR3: TGTGCCAGCACCCGAGAGGGCGAGCAGTACTTC. Translation gives CASTREGEQYF.

A remark on this clone: A read error is the likely source, as a far larger clone sits one nucleotide away. The chain links TRBV7-9 to TRBJ1-1; TRBD1 agrees at 10 bases. This CDR3 has 16 amino acids. Per germline, CDR1 SEHNR and CDR2 FQNEAQ (reference sequence). CDR3 nucleotides: TGTGCCAGCGGCTTACGGACAGGGGGGATGAACACTGAAGCTTTCTTT. It specifies CASGLRTGGMNTEAFF.

The chain uses TRBV4-1 and TRBJ2-3; D is unclear. Trimming removed 0 bases from V and 0 bases from J, with 4 bases in between. This CDR3 region has 14 residues. CDR1 and CDR2 (germline): MGHRA, YSYEKL. This CDR3 is CASSQEPSTDTQYF. CDR3 nucleotides: TGCGCCAGCAGCCAAGAGCCTAGCACAGATACGCAGTATTTT.

The CDR3 loop is CASGRTGEVEKLFF. CDR3 nucleotide sequence: TGTGCCAGCGGCAGAACAGGGGAGGTGGAAAAACTGTTTTTT. The chain combines TRBV7-9 with TRBJ1-4, with TRBD1 matching 7 bases. The CDR3 spans 14 residues. Losses at the gene ends were 8 bases for V and 8 bases for J; bases not matched to a gene: 11. Germline CDR1 is SEHNR and CDR2 is FQNEAQ (reference sequence).